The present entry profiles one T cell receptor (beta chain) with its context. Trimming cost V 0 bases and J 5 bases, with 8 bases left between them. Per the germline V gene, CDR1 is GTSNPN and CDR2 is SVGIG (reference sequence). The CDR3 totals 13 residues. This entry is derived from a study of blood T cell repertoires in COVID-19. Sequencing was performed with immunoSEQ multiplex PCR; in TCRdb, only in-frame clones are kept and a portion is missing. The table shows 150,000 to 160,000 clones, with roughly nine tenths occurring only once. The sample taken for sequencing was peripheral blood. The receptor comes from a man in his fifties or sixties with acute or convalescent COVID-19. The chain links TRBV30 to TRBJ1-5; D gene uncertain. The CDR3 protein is CAWSVRGYQPQHF. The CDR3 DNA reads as TGTGCCTGGAGTGTTCGAGGATATCAGCCCCAGCATTTT.